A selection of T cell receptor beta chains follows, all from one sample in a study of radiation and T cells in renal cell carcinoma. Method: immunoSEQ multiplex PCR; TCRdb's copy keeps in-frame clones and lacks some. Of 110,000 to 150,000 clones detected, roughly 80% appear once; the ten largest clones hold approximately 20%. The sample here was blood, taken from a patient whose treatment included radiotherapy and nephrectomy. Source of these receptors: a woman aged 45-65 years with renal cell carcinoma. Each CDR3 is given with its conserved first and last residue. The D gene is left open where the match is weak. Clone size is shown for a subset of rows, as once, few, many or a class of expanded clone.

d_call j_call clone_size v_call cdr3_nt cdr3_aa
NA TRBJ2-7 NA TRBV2 TGTGCCCGCTCTCTCCGGGGGACACCCTACGAGCAGTACTTC CARSLRGTPYEQYF
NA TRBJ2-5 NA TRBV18 TGTGCCAGCTCACCGGTACAAAATCAAGAGACCCAGTACTTC CASSPVQNQETQYF
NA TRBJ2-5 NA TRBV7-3 TGTGCCAGCAGTCCCGGGACTGGGCAAGAGACCCAGTACTTC CASSPGTGQETQYF
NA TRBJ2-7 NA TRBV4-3 TGCGCCAGCAGCCAAGTTCTTAACATCGACTCCTACGAGCAGTACTTC CASSQVLNIDSYEQYF
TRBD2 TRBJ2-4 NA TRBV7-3 TGTGCCAGCAGCCCACAAGTGGGGGGGACCAAAAACATTCAGTACTTC CASSPQVGGTKNIQYF
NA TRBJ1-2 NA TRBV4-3 TGCGCCAGCAGCCAAGACAGGCGAGGCGGTGGCTACACCTTC CASSQDRRGGGYTF
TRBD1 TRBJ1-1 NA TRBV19 TGTGCCAGTAGTCCCCCAGGACAGGGTGGCACTGAAGCTTTCTTT CASSPPGQGGTEAFF
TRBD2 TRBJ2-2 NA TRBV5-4 TGTGCCAGCGGGGGACCAAGCGGGAGGGCTGTAGCCGGGGAGCTGTTTTTT CASGGPSGRAVAGELFF
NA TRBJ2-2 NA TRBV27 TGTGCCAGCAGTTTTCGGCGGGGGAACACCGGGGAGCTGTTTTTT CASSFRRGNTGELFF
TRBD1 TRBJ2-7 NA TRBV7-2 TGTGCCACCTGGGACAGGGGCGGATCTTACGAGCAGTACTTC CATWDRGGSYEQYF
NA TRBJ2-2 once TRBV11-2 TGTGCCAGCAAATTAGGGGGGACGAACACCGGGGAGCTGTTTTTT CASKLGGTNTGELFF
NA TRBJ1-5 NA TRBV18 TGTGCCAGCTCACCGGACATGAATCAGCCCCAGCATTTT CASSPDMNQPQHF
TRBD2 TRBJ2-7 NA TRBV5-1 TGCGCCAGCAGCTTGAGCCTAGCGGGGCTCTACGAGCAGTACTTC CASSLSLAGLYEQYF
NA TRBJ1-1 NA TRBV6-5 TGTGCCAGCAGGCCGGGGGGACACCTGAACACTGAAGCTTTCTTT CASRPGGHLNTEAFF
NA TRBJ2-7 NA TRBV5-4 TGTGCCAGCAGCTTGAAAATCGACGCCTCCTTTCACGAGCAGTACTTC CASSLKIDASFHEQYF
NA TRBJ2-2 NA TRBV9 TGTGCCAGCAGCGAGGACTACACCGGGGAGCTGTTTTTT CASSEDYTGELFF
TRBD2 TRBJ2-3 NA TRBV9 TGTGCCAGCAGCGTATCACCGGGACTAGCGGGAGTTGGCACAGATACGCAGTATTTT CASSVSPGLAGVGTDTQYF
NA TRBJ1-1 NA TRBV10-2 TGCGCCAGCAGTGAGTCGGGGACACTGAACACTGAAGCTTTCTTT CASSESGTLNTEAFF
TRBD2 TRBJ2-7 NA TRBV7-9 TGTGCCAGCAGCCCCGGGGGGGAGGACTACGAGCAGTACTTC CASSPGGEDYEQYF
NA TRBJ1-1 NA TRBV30 TGTGCCTGGAGCCTTTGGTGGGGGAGTAACACTGAAGCTTTCTTT CAWSLWWGSNTEAFF
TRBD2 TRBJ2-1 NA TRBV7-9 TGTGCCATCCCCTGGCGGGGGGCGACCAATGAGCAGTTCTTC CAIPWRGATNEQFF
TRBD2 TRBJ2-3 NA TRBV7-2 TGTGCCAGCAGCCTCGCCCCGGGGGGAGATACGCAGTATTTT CASSLAPGGDTQYF
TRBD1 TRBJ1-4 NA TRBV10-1 TGCGCCAGCAGTGAGTGGACAGGGGCGAATGAAAAACTGTTTTTT CASSEWTGANEKLFF
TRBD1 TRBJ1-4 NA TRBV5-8 TGTGCCAGCAGTTACGGGACAGGGGGTGAAAAACTGTTTTTT CASSYGTGGEKLFF
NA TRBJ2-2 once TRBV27 TGTGCCAGCAGTCAACAGGGCCCAACGAACACCGGGGAGCTGTTTTTT CASSQQGPTNTGELFF
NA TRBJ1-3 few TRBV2 TGTGCCAGCAAGCGGGACATACTCTCTGGAAACACCATATATTTT CASKRDILSGNTIYF
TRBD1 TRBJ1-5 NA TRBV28 TGTGCCAGCAGTTTATTCGCGGGGACAGTTTATAGCAATCAGCCCCAGCATTTT CASSLFAGTVYSNQPQHF
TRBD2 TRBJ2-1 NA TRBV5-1 TGCGCCAGCAGGGCGCGGGAGGGCGGGGATGAGCAGTTCTTC CASRAREGGDEQFF
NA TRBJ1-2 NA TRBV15 TGTGCCACCAGCAGAGATCAGGGGAGCTACACCTTC CATSRDQGSYTF
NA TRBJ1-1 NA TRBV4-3 TGCGCCAGCAGCCAAGATGTAGTGAGTGATACAGCCACACGAGCTTTCTTT CASSQDVVSDTATRAFF
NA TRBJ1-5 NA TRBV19 TGTGCCAGTAGTATCTACCTCAGGGAAGGATCGGGTCAGCCCCAGCATTTT CASSIYLREGSGQPQHF
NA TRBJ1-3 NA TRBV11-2 TGTGCCAGCAGCTTAGAGGGCGGAAACACCATATATTTT CASSLEGGNTIYF